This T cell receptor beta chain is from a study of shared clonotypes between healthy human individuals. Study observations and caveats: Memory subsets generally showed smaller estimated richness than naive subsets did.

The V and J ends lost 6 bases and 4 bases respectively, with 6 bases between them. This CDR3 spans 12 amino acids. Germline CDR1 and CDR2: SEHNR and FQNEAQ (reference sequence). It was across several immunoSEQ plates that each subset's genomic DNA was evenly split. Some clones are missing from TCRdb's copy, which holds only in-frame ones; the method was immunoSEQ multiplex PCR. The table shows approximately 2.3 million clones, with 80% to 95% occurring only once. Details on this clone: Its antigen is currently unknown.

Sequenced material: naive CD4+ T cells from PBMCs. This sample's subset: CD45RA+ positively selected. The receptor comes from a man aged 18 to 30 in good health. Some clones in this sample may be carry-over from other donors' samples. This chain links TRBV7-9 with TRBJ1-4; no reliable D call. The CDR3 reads CASRRNNEKLFF. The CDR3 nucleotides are TGTGCCAGCAGACGCAATAATGAAAAACTGTTTTTT.